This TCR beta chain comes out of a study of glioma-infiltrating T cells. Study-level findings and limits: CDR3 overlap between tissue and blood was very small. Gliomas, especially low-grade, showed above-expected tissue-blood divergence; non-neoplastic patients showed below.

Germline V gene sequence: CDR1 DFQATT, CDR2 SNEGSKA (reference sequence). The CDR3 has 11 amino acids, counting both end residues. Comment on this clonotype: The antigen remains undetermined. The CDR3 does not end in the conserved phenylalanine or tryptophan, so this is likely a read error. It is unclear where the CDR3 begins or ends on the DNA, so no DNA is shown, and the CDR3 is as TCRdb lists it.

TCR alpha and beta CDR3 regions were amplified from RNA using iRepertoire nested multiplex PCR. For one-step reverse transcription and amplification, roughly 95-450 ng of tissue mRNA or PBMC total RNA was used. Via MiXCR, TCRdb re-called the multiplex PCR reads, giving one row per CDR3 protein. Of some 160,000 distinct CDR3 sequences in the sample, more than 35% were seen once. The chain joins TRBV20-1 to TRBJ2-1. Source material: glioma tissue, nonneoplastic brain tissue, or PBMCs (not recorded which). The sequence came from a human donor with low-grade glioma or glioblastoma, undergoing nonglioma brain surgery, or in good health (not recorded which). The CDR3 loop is CSARISNEQLL.